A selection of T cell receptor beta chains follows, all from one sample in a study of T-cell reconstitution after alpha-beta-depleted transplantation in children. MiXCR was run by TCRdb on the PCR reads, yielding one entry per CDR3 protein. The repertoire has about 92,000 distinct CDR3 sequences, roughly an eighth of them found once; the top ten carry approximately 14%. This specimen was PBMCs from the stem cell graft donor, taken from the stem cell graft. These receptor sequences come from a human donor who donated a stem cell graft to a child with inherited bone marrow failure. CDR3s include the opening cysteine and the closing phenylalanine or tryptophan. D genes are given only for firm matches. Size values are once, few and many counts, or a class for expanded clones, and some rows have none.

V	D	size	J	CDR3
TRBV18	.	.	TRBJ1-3	CASSPSGFGAGNTIYF
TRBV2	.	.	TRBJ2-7	CASSERLTGSDEQYF
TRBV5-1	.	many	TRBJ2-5	CASSGTYGNMQETQYF
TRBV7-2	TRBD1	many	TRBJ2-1	CASSLAGTGYSGYNEQFF
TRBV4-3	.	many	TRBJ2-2	CASSQDFQEGRAGELFF
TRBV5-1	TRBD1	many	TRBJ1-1	CASSWTGGLNTEAFF
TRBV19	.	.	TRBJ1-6	CASLGRQTGSPLHF
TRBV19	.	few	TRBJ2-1	CASRIPGYYEQFF
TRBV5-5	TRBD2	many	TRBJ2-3	CASSWTSGREDTQYF
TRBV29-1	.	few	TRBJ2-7	CSVGLGGYEQYF
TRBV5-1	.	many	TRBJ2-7	CASSLASFAEQYF
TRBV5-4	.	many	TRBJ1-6	CASSLEVTYSPLHF
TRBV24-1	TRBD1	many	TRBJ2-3	CATSDPINRGLSTDTQYF
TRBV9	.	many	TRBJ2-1	CASSVAGAHEQFF
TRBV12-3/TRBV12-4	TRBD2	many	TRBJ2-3	CASLSGRTTDTQYF
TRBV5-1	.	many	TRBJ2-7	CASSPPDGTYEQYF
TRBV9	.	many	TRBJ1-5	CASSVGGGTDANQPQHF
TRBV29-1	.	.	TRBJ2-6	CSVADGDSGANVLTF
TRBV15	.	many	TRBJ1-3	CATSYDSSSGNTIYF
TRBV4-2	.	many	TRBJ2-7	CASSQLGHGAFHEQYF
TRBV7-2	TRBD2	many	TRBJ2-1	CASGTSGSLGQFF
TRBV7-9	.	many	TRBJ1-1	CASSFPGSTEAFF
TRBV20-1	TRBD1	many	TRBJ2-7	CSASSSGTADEQYF
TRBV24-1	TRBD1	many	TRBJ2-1	CATSKRDRGYNEQFF
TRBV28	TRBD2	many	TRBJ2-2	CASSLRGGGTNTGELFF
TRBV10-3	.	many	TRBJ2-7	CAISDRTRREQYF
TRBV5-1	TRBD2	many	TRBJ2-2	CASSTAGTTGELFF
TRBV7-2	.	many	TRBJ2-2	CASSQPPRVTGELFF
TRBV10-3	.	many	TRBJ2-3	CAIRDPLGDTQYF
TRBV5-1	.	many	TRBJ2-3	CASSFDRLDTDTQYF
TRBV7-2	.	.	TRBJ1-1	CACSLFWGNTEAFF
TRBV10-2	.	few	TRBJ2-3	CASSGGLQTGSTDTQYF
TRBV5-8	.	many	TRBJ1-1	CASSLTVLMNTEAFF
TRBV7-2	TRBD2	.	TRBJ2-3	CASSQPGLAEYTQYF
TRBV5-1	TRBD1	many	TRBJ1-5	CASSPGQGSQPQHF
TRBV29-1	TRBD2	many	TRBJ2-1	CSVGGAGGGTYNEQFF
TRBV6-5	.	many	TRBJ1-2	CASSYFLNYGYTF
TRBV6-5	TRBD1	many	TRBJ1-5	CASSPLGTGGENQPQHF
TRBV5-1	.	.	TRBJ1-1	CASSLVTRTEAFF
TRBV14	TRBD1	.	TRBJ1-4	CASSPGTVPEKLFF
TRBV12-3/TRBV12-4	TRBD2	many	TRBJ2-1	CASRQAGGPYNEQFF
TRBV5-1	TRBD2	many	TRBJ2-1	CASSLWTSDNEQFF
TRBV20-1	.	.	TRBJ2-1	CSAFRDSSDEQFF
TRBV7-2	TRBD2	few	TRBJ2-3	CASSLFRGADTQYF
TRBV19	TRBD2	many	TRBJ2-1	CASGRGGAYNEQFF
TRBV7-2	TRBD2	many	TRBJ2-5	CASSFTSGTGETQYF
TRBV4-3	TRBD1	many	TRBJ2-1	CASSQGIGTGLSKNEQFF